These T cell receptor beta chains were read from a single sample in a study of shared clonotypes between healthy human individuals. Profiled with immunoSEQ multiplex PCR; TCRdb holds only in-frame clones, not every one. Here the sample spans fewer than 850,000 clones, less than 80% being singletons. Material for sequencing was memory CD4+ T cells sorted from blood. Receptors were obtained from a woman younger than 45 in good health. Each CDR3 is given with its conserved first and last residue. The D gene is left open where the match is weak. Size tells how often a clone was seen (once, few, many) or the class of an expanded clone, and some rows leave it out.

>TRBJ2-7|TRBV7-6|few|TRBD1
CASSARQGTSYEQYF
TGTGCCAGCAGCGCAAGACAGGGAACCTCCTACGAGCAGTACTTC
>TRBJ2-5|TRBV5-1|few|TRBD2
CASSLVLAGGTETQYF
TGCGCCAGCAGCTTGGTATTAGCGGGAGGTACAGAGACCCAGTACTTC
>TRBJ1-5|TRBV5-8|.|.
CASSLKGNPQPQHF
TGTGCCAGCAGCTTGAAGGGGAATCCTCAGCCCCAGCATTTT
>TRBJ2-3|TRBV28|many|.
CASSRTGTTDTQYF
TGTGCCAGCAGTCGTACAGGGACCACAGATACGCAGTATTTT
>TRBJ2-3|TRBV20-1|.|.
CSASSQDTQYF
TGCAGTGCTAGTTCTCAAGATACGCAGTATTTT
>TRBJ1-3|TRBV30|.|.
CAWASWGLGNTIYF
TGTGCCTGGGCTTCCTGGGGCCTCGGAAACACCATATATTTT
>TRBJ1-5|TRBV25-1|.|.
CASSESSQAHSNQPQHF
TGTGCCAGCAGTGAATCATCACAGGCCCATAGCAATCAGCCCCAGCATTTT
>TRBJ2-7|TRBV29-1|.|.
CSVDSPSMEQYF
TGCAGCGTTGACTCGCCCAGTATGGAGCAGTACTTC
>TRBJ1-2|TRBV6-5|once|TRBD1
CASSSQGQKKNYGYTF
TGTGCCAGCAGTTCCCAGGGACAGAAGAAAAACTATGGCTACACCTTC
>TRBJ1-1|TRBV25-1|.|.
CASSRGGRGESEAFF
TGTGCCAGCAGTCGGGGTGGCCGTGGGGAATCTGAAGCTTTCTTT
>TRBJ1-1|TRBV28|.|.
CAGGTNTEAFF
TGTGCCGGGGGGACGAACACTGAAGCTTTCTTT
>TRBJ1-2|TRBV16|.|.
CASSQYRSPYTF
TGTGCCAGCAGCCAATATCGCTCTCCTTACACCTTC
>TRBJ2-3|TRBV28|.|TRBD2
CASSPNSRTRSDTQYF
TGTGCCAGCAGTCCGAACAGTCGGACTAGATCAGATACGCAGTATTTT
>TRBJ2-3|TRBV2|.|TRBD1
CASSARQGSTDTQYF
TGTGCCAGCAGTGCCCGACAGGGGAGCACAGATACGCAGTATTTT
>TRBJ2-1|TRBV20-1|.|.
CSARDQVQQFF
TGCAGTGCTAGAGATCAGGTCCAGCAGTTCTTC
>TRBJ2-5|TRBV9|many|TRBD2
CASSVAQTSVQTQYF
TGTGCCAGCAGCGTAGCTCAGACTAGCGTGCAGACCCAGTACTTC
>TRBJ2-7|TRBV9|.|TRBD2
CASSPGRGDPYEQYF
TGTGCCAGCAGCCCCGGGAGGGGAGACCCGTACGAGCAGTACTTC
>TRBJ2-4|TRBV13|.|.
CASSLLRSAKNIQYF
TGTGCCAGCAGCTTACTGAGATCTGCCAAAAACATTCAGTACTTC
>TRBJ2-7|TRBV28|many|.
CASSFGSRPEQYF
TGTGCCAGCAGTTTCGGCTCACGGCCGGAGCAGTACTTC
>TRBJ2-6|TRBV6-1|.|.
CASSEWGALSSGANVLTF
TGTGCCAGCAGTGAATGGGGCGCGCTGAGCTCTGGGGCCAACGTCCTGACTTTC
>TRBJ1-1|TRBV7-2|many|.
CASSETVNTEAFF
TGTGCCAGCAGCGAGACTGTGAACACTGAAGCTTTCTTT
>TRBJ2-1|TRBV5-4|.|.
CASSLESGSSNEQFF
TGTGCCAGCAGCTTGGAGTCGGGGTCCAGCAATGAGCAGTTCTTC
>TRBJ2-3|TRBV2|.|.
CASTLDLADTQYF
TGTGCCAGCACACTGGACTTGGCAGATACGCAGTATTTT
>TRBJ2-1|TRBV5-6|.|.
CASSPQPVAYNEQFF
TGTGCCAGCAGCCCCCAGCCGGTCGCTTACAATGAGCAGTTCTTC
>TRBJ1-2|TRBV29-1|.|.
CSVESRVSLGYTF
TGCAGCGTTGAATCGAGAGTGAGTCTTGGCTACACCTTC
>TRBJ1-5|TRBV19|medium-sized|.
CASRLRGEHQPQHF
TGTGCCAGTAGACTCCGGGGGGAGCATCAGCCCCAGCATTTT
>TRBJ1-1|TRBV7-9|few|.
CASSSFKGNLGKAAGAFF
TGTGCCAGCAGCTCCTTTAAAGGGAATCTGGGAAAAGCCGCCGGCGCTTTCTTT
>TRBJ1-4|TRBV14|.|.
CASSQGQGRLKGELFF
TGTGCCAGCAGCCAAGGTCAGGGGCGGCTCAAGGGGGAACTGTTTTTT